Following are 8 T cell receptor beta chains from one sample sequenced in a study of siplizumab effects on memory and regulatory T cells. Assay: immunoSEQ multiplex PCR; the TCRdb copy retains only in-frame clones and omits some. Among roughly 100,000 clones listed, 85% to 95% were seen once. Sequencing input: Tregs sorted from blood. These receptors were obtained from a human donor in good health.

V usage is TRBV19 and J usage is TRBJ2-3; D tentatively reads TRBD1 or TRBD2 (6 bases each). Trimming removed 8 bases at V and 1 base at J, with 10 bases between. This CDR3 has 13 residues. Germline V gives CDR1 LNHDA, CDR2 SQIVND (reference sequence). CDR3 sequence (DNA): TGTGCCAGTTCGAGGGGGGGCACAGATACGCAGTATTTT. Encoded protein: CASSRGGTDTQYF.

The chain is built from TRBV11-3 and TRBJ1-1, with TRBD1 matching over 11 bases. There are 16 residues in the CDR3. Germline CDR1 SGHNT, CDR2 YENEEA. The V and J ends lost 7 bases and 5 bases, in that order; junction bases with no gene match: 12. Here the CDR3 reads CASTKSRGQGGTEAFF. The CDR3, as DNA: TGTGCCAGCACCAAATCCCGGGGACAGGGGGGGACTGAAGCTTTCTTT.

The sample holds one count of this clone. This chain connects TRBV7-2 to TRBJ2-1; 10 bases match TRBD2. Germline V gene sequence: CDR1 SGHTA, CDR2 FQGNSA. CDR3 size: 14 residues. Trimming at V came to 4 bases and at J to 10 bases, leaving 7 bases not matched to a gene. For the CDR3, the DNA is TGTGCCAGCAGCTATCCGGGACTAGCGTACGAGCAGTTCTTC. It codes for CASSYPGLAYEQFF.

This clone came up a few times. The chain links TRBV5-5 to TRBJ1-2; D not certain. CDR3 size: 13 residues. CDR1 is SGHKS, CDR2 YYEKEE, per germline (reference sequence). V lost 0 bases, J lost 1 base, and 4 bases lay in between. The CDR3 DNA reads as TGTGCCAGCAGCTTGGGAGGTAACTATGGCTACACCTTC. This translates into CASSLGGNYGYTF.

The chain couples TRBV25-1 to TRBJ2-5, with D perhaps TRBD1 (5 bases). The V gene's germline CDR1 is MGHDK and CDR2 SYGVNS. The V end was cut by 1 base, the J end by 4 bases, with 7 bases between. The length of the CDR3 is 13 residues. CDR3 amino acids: CASSESGLETQYF. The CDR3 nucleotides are TGTGCCAGCAGTGAATCAGGGCTAGAGACCCAGTACTTC.

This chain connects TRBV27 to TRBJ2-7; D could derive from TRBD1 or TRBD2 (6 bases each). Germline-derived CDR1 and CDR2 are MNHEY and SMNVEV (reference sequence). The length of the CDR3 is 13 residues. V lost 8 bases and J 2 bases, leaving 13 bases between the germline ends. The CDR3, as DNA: TGTGCCAGCCGGGGGCGGGACCCCTACGAGCAGTACTTC. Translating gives CASRGRDPYEQYF.

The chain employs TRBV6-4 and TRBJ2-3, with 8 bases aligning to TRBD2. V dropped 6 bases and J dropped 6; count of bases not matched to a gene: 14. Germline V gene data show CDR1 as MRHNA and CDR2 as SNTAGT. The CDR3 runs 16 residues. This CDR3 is CASSLRGGAARDTQYF. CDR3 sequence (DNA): TGTGCCAGCAGCCTTCGGGGGGGAGCCGCGAGGGATACGCAGTATTTT.

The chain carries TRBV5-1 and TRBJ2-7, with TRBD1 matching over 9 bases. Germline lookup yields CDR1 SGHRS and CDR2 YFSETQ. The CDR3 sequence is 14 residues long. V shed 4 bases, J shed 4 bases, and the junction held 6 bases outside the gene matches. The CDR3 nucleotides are TGCGCCAGCAGCACTGGACAGGGGAAGTACGAGCAGTACTTC. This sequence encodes CASSTGQGKYEQYF.